This entry lists 9 T cell receptor beta chains sequenced from one sample in a study of CD8 T cells in Susac syndrome. Random-hexamer reverse transcription was applied to about 0.45 to 1 ug RNA. One entry per CDR3 protein results from TCRdb running MiXCR on the immunoSEQ multiplex PCR reads. The table includes a few hundred thousand distinct CDR3 sequences, 94% detected once. Specimen: CD4+ T cells from PBMCs. Receptor source: a human donor with Susac syndrome.

The table lists this clonotype with a count of one. J is TRBJ2-5 and V is TRBV18; 10 nucleotides match TRBD1. The CDR3 loop spans 15 amino acids. Germline V gene data show CDR1 as KGHSH and CDR2 as LQKENI. V trimming: 4 bases; J trimming: 4 bases; junction bases outside the gene matches: 6. The CDR3 sequence: CASSRDRTGGETQYF. Here the CDR3 DNA reads TGTGCCAGCTCACGCGACCGGACAGGGGGAGAGACCCAGTACTTC.

The chain uses TRBV5-1 and TRBJ2-5; TRBD1 matches 7 bases. This CDR3 region has 15 residues. The trim removed 4 bases at V and 1 base at J, leaving 7 bases unmatched. Germline-derived CDR1 and CDR2 are SGHRS and YFSETQ. The chain's CDR3 is CASSLTGKVQETQYF. CDR3 bases: TGCGCCAGCAGCCTGACAGGGAAGGTCCAAGAGACCCAGTACTTC.

The chain combines TRBV4-2 with TRBJ1-2, with D uncertain. Germline V gene sequence: CDR1 LGHNA, CDR2 YNFKEQ. The CDR3 contains 13 residues. The germline V and J ends were trimmed by 0 bases and 8 bases, with 10 bases remaining between them. CDR3 residues: CASSQDRADGYTF. CDR3 in DNA: TGTGCCAGCAGCCAAGATAGGGCGGACGGCTACACCTTC.

The genes are TRBV6-2 or TRBV6-3 and TRBJ2-1, with TRBD2 identical over 9 bases. The CDR3 has 17 residues. With 4 bases clipped from V and 7 bases from J, the junction kept 14 bases outside the gene matches. The germline gives CDR1 MNHEY, CDR2 SVGEGT. CDR3 coding DNA: TGTGCCAGCAGTTCCACGAGGGTAGCGGGGGCCGGGAATGAGCAGTTCTTC. Protein sequence: CASSSTRVAGAGNEQFF.

The chain has TRBV5-1 and TRBJ1-1; TRBD1 might be the D (5 bases). CDR1 and CDR2 from the germline V gene are SGHRS and YFSETQ. This CDR3 is 15 amino acids long. Deletions cut 3 bases from V and 6 bases from J, with 18 bases between. As DNA, the CDR3 is TGCGCCAGCAGCTCGGGACTCCTAGGGAGGGCTGAAGCTTTCTTT. This gives the protein CASSSGLLGRAEAFF.

The chain is built from TRBV2 and TRBJ2-1; D not resolved. The germline gives CDR1 SNHLY, CDR2 FYNNEI. The length of the CDR3 is 15 residues. The V end was cut by 2 bases, the J end by 0 bases, with 8 bases between. The CDR3 here is CASSESRNSYNEQFF. CDR3 bases: TGTGCCAGCAGTGAATCCAGGAACTCCTACAATGAGCAGTTCTTC.

The rearrangement uses TRBV20-1 and TRBJ1-2, with 8 positions matching TRBD1. Germline CDR1 DFQATT, CDR2 SNEGSKA (reference sequence). The CDR3 runs to 12 residues. With V trimmed by 6 bases and J by 3 bases, 3 bases remained unmatched. The CDR3 nucleotides read TGCAGTGCCATGACAGGGGACTATGGCTACACCTTC. Translated, it gives CSAMTGDYGYTF.

The CDR3 here is CSAREDRGLLNYGYTF. CDR3 in DNA: TGCAGTGCTAGAGAGGACAGGGGGCTATTAAACTATGGCTACACCTTC. The rearrangement uses TRBV20-1 and TRBJ1-2, with 11 bases identical to TRBD1. The trim removed 0 bases at V and 2 bases at J, leaving 5 bases unmatched. The CDR3 length is 16 residues. Germline loops: CDR1 DFQATT, CDR2 SNEGSKA (reference sequence).

The chain is built from TRBV7-2 and TRBJ1-1; possible D gene TRBD1, 5 bases. This CDR3 has 13 residues. Between the trimmed V and J ends, which lost 5 bases and 5 bases, there was a span of 12 bases. Looked up from germline, CDR1 is SGHTA and CDR2 is FQGNSA. CDR3 in DNA: TGTGCCAGCAGCCAGGACGGGGGTACTGAAGCTTTCTTT. Translated, it gives CASSQDGGTEAFF.